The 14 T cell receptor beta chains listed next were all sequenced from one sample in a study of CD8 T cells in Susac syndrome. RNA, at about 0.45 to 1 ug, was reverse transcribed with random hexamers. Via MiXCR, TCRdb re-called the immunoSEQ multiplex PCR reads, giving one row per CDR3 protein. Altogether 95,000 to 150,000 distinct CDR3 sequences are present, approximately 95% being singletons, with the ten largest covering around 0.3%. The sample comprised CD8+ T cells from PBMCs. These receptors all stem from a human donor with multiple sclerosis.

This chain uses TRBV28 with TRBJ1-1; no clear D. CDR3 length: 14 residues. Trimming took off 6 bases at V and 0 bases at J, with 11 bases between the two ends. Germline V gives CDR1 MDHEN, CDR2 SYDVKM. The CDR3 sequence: CASSPIDLNTEAFF. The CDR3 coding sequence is TGTGCCAGCAGCCCGATTGATTTGAACACTGAAGCTTTCTTT.

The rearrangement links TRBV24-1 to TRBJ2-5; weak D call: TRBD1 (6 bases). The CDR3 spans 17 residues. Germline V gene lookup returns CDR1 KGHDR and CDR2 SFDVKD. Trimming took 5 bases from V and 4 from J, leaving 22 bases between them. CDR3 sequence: CATSARGEGWGRETQYF. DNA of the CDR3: TGTGCCACCAGTGCCAGGGGAGAGGGGTGGGGTAGAGAGACCCAGTACTTC.

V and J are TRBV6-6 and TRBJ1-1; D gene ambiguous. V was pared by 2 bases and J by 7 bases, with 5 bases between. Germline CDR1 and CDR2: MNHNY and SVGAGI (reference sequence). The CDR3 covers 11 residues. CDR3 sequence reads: CASSYGSEAFF. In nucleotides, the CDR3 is TGTGCCAGCAGTTACGGCAGTGAAGCTTTCTTT.

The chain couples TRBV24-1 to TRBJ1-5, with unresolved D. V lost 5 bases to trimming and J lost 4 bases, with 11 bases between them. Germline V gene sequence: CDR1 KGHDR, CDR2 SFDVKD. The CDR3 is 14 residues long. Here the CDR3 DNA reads TGTGCCACCAGTGTCGGCAGCGGGAATCAGCCCCAGCATTTT. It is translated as CATSVGSGNQPQHF.

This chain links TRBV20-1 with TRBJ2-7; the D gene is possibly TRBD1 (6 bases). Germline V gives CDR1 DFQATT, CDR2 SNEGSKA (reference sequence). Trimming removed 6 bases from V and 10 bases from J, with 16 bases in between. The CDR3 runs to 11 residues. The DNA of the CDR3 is TGCAGTGCGGGACATTTATCGTTTCAGTACTTC. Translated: CSAGHLSFQYF.

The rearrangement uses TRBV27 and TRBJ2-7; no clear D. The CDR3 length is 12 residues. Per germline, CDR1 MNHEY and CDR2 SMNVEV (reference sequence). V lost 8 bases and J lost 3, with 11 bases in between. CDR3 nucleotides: TGTGCCAGCCGAGGTAGGGACTACGAGCAGTACTTC. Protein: CASRGRDYEQYF.

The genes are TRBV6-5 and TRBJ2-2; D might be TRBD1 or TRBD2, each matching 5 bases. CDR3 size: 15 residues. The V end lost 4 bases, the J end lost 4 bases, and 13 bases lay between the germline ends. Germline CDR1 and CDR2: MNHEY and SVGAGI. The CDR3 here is CASSSQGRSTGELFF. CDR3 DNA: TGTGCCAGCAGTTCGCAGGGACGAAGCACCGGGGAGCTGTTTTTT.

This CDR3 reads CASSQARYNEQFF. In nucleotides, the CDR3 is TGCGCCAGCAGCCAAGCTAGGTACAATGAGCAGTTCTTC. This chain joins TRBV4-1 and TRBJ2-1; D is unresolved. Between the trimmed V and J ends, which lost 1 base and 4 bases, there was a span of 5 bases. The germline CDR1 and CDR2 sequences are MGHRA and YSYEKL. The CDR3 contains 13 residues.

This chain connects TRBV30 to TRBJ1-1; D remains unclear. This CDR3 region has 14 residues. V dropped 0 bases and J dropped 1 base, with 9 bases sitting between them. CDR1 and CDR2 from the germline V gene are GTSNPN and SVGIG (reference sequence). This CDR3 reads CAWSVGRGNTEAFF. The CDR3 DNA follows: TGTGCCTGGAGTGTTGGGCGGGGGAACACTGAAGCTTTCTTT.

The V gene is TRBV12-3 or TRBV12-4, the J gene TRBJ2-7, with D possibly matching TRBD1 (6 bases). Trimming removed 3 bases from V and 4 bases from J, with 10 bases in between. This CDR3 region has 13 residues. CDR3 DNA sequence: TGTGCCAGCAGTTTTTCTGACAGGTACGAGCAGTACTTC. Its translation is CASSFSDRYEQYF.

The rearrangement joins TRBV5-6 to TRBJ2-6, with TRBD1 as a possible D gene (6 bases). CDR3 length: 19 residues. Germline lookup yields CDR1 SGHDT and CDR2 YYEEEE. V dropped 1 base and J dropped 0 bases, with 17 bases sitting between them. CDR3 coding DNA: TGTGCCAGCAGCTTGCGCCCTAACAGGGCGAGCTCTGGGGCCAACGTCCTGACTTTC. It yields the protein CASSLRPNRASSGANVLTF.

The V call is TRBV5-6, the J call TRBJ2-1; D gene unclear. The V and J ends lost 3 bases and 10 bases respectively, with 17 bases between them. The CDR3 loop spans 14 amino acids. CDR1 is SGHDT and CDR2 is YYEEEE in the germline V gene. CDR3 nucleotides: TGTGCCAGCAGCTACGGGCCGGCCGGGTGGGAGCAGTTCTTC. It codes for CASSYGPAGWEQFF.

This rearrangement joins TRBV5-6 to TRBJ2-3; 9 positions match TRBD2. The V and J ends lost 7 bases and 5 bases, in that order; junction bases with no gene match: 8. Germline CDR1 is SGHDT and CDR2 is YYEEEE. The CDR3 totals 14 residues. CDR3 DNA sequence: TGTGCCAGCCAAATAGCGGGAGTGCAAGATACGCAGTATTTT. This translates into CASQIAGVQDTQYF.

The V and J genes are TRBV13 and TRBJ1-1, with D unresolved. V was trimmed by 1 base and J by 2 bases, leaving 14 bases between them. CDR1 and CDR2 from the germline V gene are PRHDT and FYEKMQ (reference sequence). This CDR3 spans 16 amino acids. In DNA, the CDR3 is TGTGCCAGCAGCTTAGTATCTCAACGGGGAAACACTGAAGCTTTCTTT. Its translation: CASSLVSQRGNTEAFF.